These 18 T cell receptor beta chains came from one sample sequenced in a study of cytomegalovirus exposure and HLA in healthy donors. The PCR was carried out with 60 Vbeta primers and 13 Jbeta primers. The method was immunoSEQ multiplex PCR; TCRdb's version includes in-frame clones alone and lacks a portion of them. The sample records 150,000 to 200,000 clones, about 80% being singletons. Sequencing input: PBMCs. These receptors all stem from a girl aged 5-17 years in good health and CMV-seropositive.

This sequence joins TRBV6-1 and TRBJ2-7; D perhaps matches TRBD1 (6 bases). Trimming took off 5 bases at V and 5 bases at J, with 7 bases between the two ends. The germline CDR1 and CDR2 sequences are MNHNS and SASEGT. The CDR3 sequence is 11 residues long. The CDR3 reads CASSQGNEQYF. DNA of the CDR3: TGTGCCAGCAGTCAGGGGAACGAGCAGTACTTC.

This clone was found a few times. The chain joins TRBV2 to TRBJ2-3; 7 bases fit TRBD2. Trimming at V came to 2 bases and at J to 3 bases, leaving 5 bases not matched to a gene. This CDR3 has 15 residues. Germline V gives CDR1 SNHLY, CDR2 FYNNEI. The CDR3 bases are TGTGCCAGCAGTGAACAGCGGGAAGGTACAGATACGCAGTATTTT. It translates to CASSEQREGTDTQYF.

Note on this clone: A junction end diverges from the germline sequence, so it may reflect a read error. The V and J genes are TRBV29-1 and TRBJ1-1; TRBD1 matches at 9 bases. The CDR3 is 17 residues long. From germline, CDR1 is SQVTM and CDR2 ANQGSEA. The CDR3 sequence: CSVTSDGTGREDTEASF. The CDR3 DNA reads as TGCAGCGTTACCTCCGATGGGACAGGGCGAGAGGACACTGAAGCTTCCTTT. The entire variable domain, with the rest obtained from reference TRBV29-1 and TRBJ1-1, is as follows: SAVISQKPSRDICQRGTSLTIQCQVDSQVTMMFWYRQQPGQSLTLIATANQGSEATYESGFVIDKFPISRPNLTFSTLTVSNMSPEDSSIYLCSVTSDGTGREDTEASFGQGTRLTVV.

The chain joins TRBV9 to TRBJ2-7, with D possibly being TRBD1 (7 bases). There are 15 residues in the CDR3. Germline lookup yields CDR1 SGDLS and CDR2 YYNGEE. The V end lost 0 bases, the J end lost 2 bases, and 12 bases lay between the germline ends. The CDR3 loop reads CASSVGGRGAYEQYF. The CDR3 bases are TGTGCCAGCAGCGTAGGAGGCAGGGGGGCCTACGAGCAGTACTTC.

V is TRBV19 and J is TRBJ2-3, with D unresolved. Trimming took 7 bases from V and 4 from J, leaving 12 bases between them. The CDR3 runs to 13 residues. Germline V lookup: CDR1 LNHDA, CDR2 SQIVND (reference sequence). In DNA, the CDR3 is TGTGCCAGTACGAAAAACGAGGCAGATACGCAGTATTTT. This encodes CASTKNEADTQYF. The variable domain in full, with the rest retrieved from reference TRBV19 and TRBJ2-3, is DGGITQSPKYLFRKEGQNVTLSCEQNLNHDAMYWYRQDPGQGLRLIYYSQIVNDFQKGDIAEGYSVSREKKESFPLTVTSAQKNPTAFYLCASTKNEADTQYFGPGTRLTVL.

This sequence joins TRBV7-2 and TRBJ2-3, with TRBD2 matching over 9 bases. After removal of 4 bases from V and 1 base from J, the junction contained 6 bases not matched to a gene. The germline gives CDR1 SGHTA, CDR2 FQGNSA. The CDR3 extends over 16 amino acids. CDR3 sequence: CASSSSRLAGTDTQYF. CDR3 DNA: TGTGCCAGCAGCTCCTCAAGACTAGCGGGCACAGATACGCAGTATTTT.

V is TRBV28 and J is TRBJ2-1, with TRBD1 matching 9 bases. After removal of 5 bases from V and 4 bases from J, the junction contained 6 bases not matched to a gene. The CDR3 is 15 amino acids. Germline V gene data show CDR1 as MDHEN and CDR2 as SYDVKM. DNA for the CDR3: TGTGCCAGCAGTATCTACAGGGGGCTTTACAATGAGCAGTTCTTC. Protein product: CASSIYRGLYNEQFF.

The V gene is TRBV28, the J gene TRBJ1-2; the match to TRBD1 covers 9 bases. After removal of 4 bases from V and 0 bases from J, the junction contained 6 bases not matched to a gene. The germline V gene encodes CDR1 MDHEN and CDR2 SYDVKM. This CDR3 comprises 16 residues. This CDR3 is CASSYIQGAPNYGYTF. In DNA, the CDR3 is TGTGCCAGCAGTTACATACAGGGGGCGCCTAACTATGGCTACACCTTC.

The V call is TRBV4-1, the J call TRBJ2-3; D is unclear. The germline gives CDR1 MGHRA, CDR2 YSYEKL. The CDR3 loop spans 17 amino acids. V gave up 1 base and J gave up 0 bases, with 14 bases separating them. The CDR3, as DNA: TGCGCCAGCAGCCAAGTAGCTAGAGAAAAAAGCACAGATACGCAGTATTTT. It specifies CASSQVAREKSTDTQYF.

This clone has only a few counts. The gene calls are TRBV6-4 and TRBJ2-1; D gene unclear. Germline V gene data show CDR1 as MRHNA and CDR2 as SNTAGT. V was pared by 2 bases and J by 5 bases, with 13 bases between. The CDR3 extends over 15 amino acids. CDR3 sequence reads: CASSDTPSENNEQFF. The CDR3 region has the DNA TGTGCCAGCAGTGACACCCCCTCCGAGAACAATGAGCAGTTCTTC.

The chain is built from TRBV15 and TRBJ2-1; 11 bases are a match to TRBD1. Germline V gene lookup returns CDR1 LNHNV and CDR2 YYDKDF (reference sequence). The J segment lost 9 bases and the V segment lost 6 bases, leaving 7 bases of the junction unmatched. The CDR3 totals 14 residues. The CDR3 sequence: CATRWTGGKSEQFF. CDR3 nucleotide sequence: TGTGCCACCAGATGGACAGGGGGCAAGAGTGAGCAGTTCTTC.

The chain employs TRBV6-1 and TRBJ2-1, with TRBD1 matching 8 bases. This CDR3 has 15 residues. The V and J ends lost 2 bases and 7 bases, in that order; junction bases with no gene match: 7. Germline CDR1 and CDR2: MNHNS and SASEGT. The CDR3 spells CASSEQDRGWNEQFF. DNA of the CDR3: TGTGCCAGCAGTGAACAAGACAGGGGTTGGAATGAGCAGTTCTTC.

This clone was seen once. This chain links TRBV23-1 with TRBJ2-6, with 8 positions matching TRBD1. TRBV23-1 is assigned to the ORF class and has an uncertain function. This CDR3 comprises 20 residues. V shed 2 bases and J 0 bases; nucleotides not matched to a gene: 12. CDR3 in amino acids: CASSQLDRGPRCSGANVLTF. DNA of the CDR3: TGCGCCAGCAGTCAACTCGACAGGGGACCTCGCTGCTCTGGGGCCAACGTCCTGACTTTC.

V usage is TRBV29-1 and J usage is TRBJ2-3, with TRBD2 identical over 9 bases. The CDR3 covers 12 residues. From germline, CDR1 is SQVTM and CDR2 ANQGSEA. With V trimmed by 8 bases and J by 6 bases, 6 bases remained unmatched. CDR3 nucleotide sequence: TGCAGCTGTGGGACTAGCCGGGATACGCAGTATTTT. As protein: CSCGTSRDTQYF.

This CDR3 is CACFRSDGYTF. In DNA, the CDR3 is TGTGCCTGTTTTAGGAGTGACGGCTACACCTTC. The V and J genes are TRBV5-5 and TRBJ1-2, with no clear D. V was cut by 10 bases and J by 8 bases, with 15 bases left in between. Germline lookup yields CDR1 SGHKS and CDR2 YYEKEE (reference sequence). The CDR3 has 11 amino acids.

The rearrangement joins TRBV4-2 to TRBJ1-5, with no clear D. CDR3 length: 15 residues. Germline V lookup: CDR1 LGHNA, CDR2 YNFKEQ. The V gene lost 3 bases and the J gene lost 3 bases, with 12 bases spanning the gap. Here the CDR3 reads CASSQRSRDNQPQHF. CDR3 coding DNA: TGTGCCAGCAGCCAGCGGTCTCGGGACAATCAGCCCCAGCATTTT.

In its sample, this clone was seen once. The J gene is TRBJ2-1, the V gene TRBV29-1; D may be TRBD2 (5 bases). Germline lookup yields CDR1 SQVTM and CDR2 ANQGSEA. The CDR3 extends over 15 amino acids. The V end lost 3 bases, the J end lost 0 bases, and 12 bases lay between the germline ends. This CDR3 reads CSVDGGTSSYNEQFF. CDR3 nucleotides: TGCAGCGTTGACGGAGGCACGAGCTCCTACAATGAGCAGTTCTTC.

The CDR3 coding sequence is TGTGCCAGCAGTTTACGCCAGGAAGCTTTCTTT. It translates to CASSLRQEAFF. The chain employs TRBV28 and TRBJ1-1, with no clear D. The germline V and J ends were trimmed by 2 bases and 8 bases, with 6 bases remaining between them. There are 11 residues in the CDR3. Germline V CDR1 and CDR2: MDHEN, SYDVKM. Based on the CDR3 plus reference TRBV28 and TRBJ1-1, the full variable domain is DVKVTQSSRYLVKRTGEKVFLECVQDMDHENMFWYRQDPGLGLRLIYFSYDVKMKEKGDIPEGYSVSREKKERFSLILESASTNQTSMYLCASSLRQEAFFGQGTRLTVV.